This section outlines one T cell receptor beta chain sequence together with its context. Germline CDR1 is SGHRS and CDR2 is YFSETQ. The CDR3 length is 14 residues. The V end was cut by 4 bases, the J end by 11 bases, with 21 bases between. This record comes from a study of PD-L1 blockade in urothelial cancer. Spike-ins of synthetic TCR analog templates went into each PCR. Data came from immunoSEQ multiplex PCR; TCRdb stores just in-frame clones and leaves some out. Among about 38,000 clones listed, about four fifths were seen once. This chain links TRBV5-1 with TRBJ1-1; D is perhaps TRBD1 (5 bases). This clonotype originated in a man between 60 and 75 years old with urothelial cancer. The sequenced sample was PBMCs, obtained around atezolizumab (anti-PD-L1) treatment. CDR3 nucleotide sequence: TGCGCCAGCAGCCCCGAGGGACTGGCCTTAGACGCTTTCTTT. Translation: CASSPEGLALDAFF.